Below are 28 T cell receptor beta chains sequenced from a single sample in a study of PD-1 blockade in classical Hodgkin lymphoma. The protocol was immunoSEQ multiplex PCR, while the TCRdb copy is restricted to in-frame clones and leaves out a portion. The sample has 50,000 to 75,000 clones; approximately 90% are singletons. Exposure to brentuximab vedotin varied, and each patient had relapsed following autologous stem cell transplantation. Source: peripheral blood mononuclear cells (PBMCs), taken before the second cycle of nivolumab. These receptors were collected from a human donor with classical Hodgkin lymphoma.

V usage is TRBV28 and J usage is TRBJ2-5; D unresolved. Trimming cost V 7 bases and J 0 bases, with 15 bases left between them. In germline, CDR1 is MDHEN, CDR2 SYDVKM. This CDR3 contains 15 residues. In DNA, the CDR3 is TGTGCCAGCAAGAGCCAGAGGACGTACCAAGAGACCCAGTACTTC. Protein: CASKSQRTYQETQYF.

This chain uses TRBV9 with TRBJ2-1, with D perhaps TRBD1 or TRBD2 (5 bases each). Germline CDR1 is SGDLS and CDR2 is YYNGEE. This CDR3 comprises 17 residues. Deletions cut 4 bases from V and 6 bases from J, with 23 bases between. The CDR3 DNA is TGTGCCAGCAGCCCTAGGCGGGCCCCTGCGAGGGGCAATGAGCAGTTCTTC. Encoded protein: CASSPRRAPARGNEQFF.

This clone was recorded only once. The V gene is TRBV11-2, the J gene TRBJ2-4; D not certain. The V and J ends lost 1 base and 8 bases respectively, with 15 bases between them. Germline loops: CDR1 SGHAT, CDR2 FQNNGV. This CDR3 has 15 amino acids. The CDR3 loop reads CASSLALGMIDIQYF. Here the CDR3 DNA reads TGTGCCAGCAGCTTAGCGTTAGGCATGATCGACATTCAGTACTTC.

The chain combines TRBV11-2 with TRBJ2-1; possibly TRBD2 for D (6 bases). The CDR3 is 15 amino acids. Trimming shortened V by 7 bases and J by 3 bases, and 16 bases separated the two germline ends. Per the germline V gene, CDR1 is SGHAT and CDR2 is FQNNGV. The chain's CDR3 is CASTGGLNNYNEQFF. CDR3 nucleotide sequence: TGTGCCAGCACCGGGGGTCTGAATAACTACAATGAGCAGTTCTTC.

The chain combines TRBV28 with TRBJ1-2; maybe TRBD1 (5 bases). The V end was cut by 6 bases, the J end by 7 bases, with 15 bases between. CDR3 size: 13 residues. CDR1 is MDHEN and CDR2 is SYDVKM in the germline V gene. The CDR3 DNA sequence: TGTGCCAGCAGCCGGGACCAGATTACTGGCTACACCTTC. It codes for CASSRDQITGYTF.

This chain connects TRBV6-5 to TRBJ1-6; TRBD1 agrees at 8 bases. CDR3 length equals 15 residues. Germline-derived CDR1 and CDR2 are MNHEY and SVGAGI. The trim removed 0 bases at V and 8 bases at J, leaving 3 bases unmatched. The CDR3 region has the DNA TGTGCCAGCAGTTACTCAGCACAGGGGGATTCACCCCTCCACTTT. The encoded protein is CASSYSAQGDSPLHF.

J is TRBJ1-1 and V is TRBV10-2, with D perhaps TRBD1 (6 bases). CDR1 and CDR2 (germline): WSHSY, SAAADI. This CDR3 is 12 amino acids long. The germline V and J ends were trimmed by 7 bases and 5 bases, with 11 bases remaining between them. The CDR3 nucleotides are TGCGCCAGCAACAGGGTTGGGACTGAAGCTTTCTTT. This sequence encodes CASNRVGTEAFF.

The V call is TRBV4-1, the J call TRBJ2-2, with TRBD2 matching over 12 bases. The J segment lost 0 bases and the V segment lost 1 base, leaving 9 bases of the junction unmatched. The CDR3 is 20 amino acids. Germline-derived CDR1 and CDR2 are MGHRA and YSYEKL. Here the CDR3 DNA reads TGCGCCAGCAGCCAAGTAGCGGCTAGCGGGGGGGCCGCGAACACCGGGGAGCTGTTTTTT. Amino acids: CASSQVAASGGAANTGELFF.

The CDR3 nucleotides read TGTGCCTGGAGTGTAAGCAGGGCAGCTAACTATGGCTACACCTTC. Translation gives CAWSVSRAANYGYTF. This chain connects TRBV30 to TRBJ1-2; weak D call: TRBD1 (5 bases). The CDR3 covers 15 residues. V was trimmed by 0 bases and J by 0 bases, leaving 11 bases between them. CDR1 GTSNPN and CDR2 SVGIG come from the germline V gene (reference sequence).

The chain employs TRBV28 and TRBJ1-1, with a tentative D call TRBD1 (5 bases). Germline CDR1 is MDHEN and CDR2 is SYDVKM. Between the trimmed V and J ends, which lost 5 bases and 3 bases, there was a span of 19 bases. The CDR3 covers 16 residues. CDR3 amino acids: CASSPPTGGWDTEAFF. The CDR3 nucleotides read TGTGCCAGCAGTCCCCCGACGGGGGGGTGGGACACTGAAGCTTTCTTT.

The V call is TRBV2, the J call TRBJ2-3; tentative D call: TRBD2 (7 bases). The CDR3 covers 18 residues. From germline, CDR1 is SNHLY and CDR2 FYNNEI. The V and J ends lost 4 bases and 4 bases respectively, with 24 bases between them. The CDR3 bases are TGTGCCAGCAGTGCCCAAGGGGGGGCGGCCCGGGGGGCAGATACGCAGTATTTT. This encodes CASSAQGGAARGADTQYF.

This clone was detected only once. CDR3 coding DNA: TGTGCCAGTAGTATAGGGACAGGGGCTTTCTACGAGCAGTACTTC. Amino acids: CASSIGTGAFYEQYF. V gene TRBV19 combines with J gene TRBJ2-7; 9 bases are a match to TRBD1. The CDR3 consists of 15 residues. Germline values: CDR1 LNHDA, CDR2 SQIVND (reference sequence). The J segment lost 3 bases and the V segment lost 1 base, leaving 4 bases of the junction unmatched. The full variable domain, rest sourced from reference TRBV19 and TRBJ2-7, is DGGITQSPKYLFRKEGQNVTLSCEQNLNHDAMYWYRQDPGQGLRLIYYSQIVNDFQKGDIAEGYSVSREKKESFPLTVTSAQKNPTAFYLCASSIGTGAFYEQYFGPGTRLTVT.

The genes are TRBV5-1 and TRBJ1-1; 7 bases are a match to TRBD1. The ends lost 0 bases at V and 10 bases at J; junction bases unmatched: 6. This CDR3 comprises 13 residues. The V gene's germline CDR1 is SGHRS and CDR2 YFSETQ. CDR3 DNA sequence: TGCGCCAGCAGCTTGGAGGTTCCAGGGGGAGCTTTCTTT. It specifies CASSLEVPGGAFF.

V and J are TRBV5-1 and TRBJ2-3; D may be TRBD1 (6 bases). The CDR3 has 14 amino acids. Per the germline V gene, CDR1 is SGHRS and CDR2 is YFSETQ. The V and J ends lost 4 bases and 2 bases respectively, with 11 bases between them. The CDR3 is CASSPPGVTDTQYF. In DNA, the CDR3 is TGCGCCAGCAGCCCACCAGGGGTCACAGATACGCAGTATTTT.

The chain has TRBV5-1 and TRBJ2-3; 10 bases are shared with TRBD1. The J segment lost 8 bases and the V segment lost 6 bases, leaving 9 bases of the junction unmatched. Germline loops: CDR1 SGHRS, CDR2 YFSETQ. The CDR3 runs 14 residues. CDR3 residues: CASKTGTGASTQYF. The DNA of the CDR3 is TGCGCCAGCAAAACCGGGACAGGGGCTTCTACGCAGTATTTT.

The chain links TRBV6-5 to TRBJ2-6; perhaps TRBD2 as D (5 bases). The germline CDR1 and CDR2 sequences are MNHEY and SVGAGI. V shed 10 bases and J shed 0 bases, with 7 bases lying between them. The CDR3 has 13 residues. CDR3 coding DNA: TGTGCCACCCGGGGCTCTGGGGCCAACGTCCTGACTTTC. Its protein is CATRGSGANVLTF.

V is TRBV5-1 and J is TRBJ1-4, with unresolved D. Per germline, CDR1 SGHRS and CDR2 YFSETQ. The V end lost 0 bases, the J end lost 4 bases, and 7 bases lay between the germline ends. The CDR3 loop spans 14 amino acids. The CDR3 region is CASSLGHDNEKLFF. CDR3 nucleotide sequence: TGCGCCAGCAGCTTGGGCCACGATAATGAAAAACTGTTTTTT.

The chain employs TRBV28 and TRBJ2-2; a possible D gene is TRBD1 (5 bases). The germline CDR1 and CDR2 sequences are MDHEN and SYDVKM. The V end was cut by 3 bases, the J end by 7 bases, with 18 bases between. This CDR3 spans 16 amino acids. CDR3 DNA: TGTGCCAGCAGTTTTGACCCAGGGTTTAAGCGCGGGGAGCTGTTTTTT. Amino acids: CASSFDPGFKRGELFF.

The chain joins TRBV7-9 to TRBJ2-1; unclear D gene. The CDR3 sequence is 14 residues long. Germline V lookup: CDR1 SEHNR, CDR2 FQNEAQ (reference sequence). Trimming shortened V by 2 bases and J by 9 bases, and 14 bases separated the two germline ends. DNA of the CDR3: TGTGCCAGCAGCTTAACTACCCCCCGAGGTGAGCAGTTCTTC. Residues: CASSLTTPRGEQFF.

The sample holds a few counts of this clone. The CDR3 is CASSLSFSNQPQHF. As DNA, the CDR3 is TGTGCCAGCAGTTTGAGTTTCAGTAATCAGCCCCAGCATTTT. The chain couples TRBV28 to TRBJ1-5; unclear D gene. Per germline, CDR1 MDHEN and CDR2 SYDVKM. This CDR3 spans 14 amino acids. The germline V and J ends were trimmed by 3 bases and 4 bases, with 10 bases remaining between them. The variable domain in full, with the rest retrieved from reference TRBV28 and TRBJ1-5, is DVKVTQSSRYLVKRTGEKVFLECVQDMDHENMFWYRQDPGLGLRLIYFSYDVKMKEKGDIPEGYSVSREKKERFSLILESASTNQTSMYLCASSLSFSNQPQHFGDGTRLSIL.

The CDR3 sequence: CASSLLQGPSSFGYTF. CDR3 DNA: TGTGCCAGCAGTTTATTACAGGGGCCCTCTTCGTTTGGCTACACCTTC. V is TRBV28 and J is TRBJ1-2, with 7 bases that match TRBD1. The CDR3 consists of 16 residues. V lost 1 base and J lost 7; bases outside the gene matches: 12. Germline V gives CDR1 MDHEN, CDR2 SYDVKM.

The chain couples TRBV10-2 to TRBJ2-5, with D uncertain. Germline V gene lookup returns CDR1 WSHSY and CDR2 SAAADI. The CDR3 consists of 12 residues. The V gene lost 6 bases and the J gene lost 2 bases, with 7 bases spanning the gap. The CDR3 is CASSSPQETQYF. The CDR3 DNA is TGCGCCAGCAGCTCACCTCAAGAGACCCAGTACTTC.

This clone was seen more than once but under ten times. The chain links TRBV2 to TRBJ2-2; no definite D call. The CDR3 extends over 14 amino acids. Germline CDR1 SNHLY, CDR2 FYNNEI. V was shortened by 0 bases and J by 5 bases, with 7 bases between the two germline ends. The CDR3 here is CASSEAPVTGELFF. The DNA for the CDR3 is TGTGCCAGCAGTGAAGCTCCCGTTACCGGGGAGCTGTTTTTT. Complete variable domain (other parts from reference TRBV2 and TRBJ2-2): EPEVTQTPSHQVTQMGQEVILRCVPISNHLYFYWYRQILGQKVEFLVSFYNNEISEKSEIFDDQFSVERPDGSNFTLKIRSTKLEDSAMYFCASSEAPVTGELFFGEGSRLTVL.

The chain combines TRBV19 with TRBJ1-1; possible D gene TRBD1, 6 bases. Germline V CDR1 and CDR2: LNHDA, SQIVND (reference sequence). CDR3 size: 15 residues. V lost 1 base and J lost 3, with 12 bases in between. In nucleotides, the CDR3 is TGTGCCAGTAGTATAGTTCCAGGGGTCTACACTGAAGCTTTCTTT. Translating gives CASSIVPGVYTEAFF.

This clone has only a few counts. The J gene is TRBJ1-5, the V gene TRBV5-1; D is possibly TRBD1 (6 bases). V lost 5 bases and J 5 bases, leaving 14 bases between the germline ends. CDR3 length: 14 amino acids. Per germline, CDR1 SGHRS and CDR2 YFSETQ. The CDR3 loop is CASSGAGADQPQHF. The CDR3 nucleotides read TGCGCCAGCAGTGGGGCAGGGGCCGATCAGCCCCAGCATTTT.

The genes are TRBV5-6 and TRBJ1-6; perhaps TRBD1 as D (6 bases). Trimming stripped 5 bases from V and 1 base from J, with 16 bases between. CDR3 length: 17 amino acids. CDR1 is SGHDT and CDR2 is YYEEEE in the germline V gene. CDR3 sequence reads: CASSYKQGLSYNSPLHF. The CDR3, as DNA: TGTGCCAGCAGTTATAAACAGGGTTTATCCTATAATTCACCCCTCCACTTT.

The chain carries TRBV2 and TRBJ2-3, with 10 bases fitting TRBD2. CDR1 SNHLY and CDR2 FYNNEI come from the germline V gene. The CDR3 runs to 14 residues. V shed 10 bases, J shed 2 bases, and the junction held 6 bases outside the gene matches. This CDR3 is CATPGLATTDTQYF. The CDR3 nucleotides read TGTGCCACCCCGGGACTAGCGACCACAGATACGCAGTATTTT.

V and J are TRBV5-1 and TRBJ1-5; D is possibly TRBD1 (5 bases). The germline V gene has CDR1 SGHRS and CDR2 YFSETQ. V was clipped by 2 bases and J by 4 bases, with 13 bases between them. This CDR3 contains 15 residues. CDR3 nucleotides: TGCGCCAGCAGCTTATTACCCGGGGGGAATCAGCCCCAGCATTTT. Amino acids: CASSLLPGGNQPQHF. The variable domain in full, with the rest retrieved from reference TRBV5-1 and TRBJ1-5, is KAGVTQTPRYLIKTRGQQVTLSCSPISGHRSVSWYQQTPGQGLQFLFEYFSETQRNKGNFPGRFSGRQFSNSRSEMNVSTLELGDSALYLCASSLLPGGNQPQHFGDGTRLSIL.